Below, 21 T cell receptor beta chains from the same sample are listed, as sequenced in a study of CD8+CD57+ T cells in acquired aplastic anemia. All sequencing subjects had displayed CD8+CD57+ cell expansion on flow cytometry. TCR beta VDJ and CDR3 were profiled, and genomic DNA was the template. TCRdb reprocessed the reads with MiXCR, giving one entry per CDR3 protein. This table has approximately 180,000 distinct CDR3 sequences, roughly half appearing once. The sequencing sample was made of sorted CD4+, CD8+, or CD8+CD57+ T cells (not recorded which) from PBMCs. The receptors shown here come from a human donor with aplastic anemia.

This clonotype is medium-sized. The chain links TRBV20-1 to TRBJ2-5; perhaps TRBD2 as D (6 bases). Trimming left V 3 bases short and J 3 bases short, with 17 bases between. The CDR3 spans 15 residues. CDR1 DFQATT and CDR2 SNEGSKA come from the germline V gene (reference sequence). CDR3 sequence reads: CSARGAGAGKETQYF. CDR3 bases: TGCAGTGCTAGGGGAGCGGGTGCGGGGAAAGAGACCCAGTACTTC.

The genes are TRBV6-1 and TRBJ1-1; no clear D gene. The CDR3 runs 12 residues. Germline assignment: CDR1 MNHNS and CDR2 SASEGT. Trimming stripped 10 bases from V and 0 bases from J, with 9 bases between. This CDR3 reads CATGRMNTEAFF. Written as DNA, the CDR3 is TGTGCCACCGGACGGATGAACACTGAAGCTTTCTTT.

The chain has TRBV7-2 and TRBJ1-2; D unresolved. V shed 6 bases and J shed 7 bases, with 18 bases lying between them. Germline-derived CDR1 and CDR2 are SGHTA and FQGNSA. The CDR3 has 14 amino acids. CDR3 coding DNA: TGTGCCAGCAGTACCATACGGGGTCCCTCTGGCTACACCTTC. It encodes CASSTIRGPSGYTF.

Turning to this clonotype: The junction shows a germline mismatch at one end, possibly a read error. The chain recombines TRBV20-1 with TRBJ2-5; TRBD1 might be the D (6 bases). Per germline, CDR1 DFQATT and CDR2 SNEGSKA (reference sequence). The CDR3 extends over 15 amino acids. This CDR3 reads CSARGRNLGTWTQYF. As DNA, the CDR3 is TGCAGTGCTAGAGGACGGAACTTGGGGACATGGACGCAGTATTTC.

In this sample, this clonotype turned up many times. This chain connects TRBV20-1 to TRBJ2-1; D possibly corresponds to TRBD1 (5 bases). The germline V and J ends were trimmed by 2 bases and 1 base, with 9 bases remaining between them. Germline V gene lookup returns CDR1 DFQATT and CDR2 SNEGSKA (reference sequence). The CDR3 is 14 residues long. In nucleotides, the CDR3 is TGCAGTGCTAGAATCGACAGATCCTACAATGAGCAGTTCTTC. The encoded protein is CSARIDRSYNEQFF.

Written as DNA, the CDR3 is TGTGCCATAAGGACAGGGGGATTTGGGACCCAGTACTTC. Translation: CAIRTGGFGTQYF. The gene calls are TRBV6-2 or TRBV6-3 and TRBJ2-5; 10 nucleotides agree with TRBD1. J lost 7 bases, V lost 10 bases, and 9 bases had no gene match. Germline V lookup: CDR1 MNHEY, CDR2 SVGEGT. This CDR3 comprises 13 residues.

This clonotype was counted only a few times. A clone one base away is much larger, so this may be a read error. The DNA for the CDR3 is TGTGCCAGTGAGCACAGTAATTCACCCCTCCACTTT. It encodes CASEHSNSPLHF. The chain uses TRBV19 and TRBJ1-6; D gene uncertain. Trimming shortened V by 8 bases and J by 6 bases, and 8 bases separated the two germline ends. Germline CDR1 reads LNHDA; CDR2 reads SQIVND (reference sequence). The CDR3 is made up of 12 amino acids.

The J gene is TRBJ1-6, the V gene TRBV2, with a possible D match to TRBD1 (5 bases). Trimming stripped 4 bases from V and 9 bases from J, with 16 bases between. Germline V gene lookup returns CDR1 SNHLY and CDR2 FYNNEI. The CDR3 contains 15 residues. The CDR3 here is CASSGSQGVASPLHF. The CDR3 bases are TGTGCCAGCAGTGGATCTCAGGGAGTGGCTTCACCCCTCCACTTT. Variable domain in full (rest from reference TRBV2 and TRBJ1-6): EPEVTQTPSHQVTQMGQEVILRCVPISNHLYFYWYRQILGQKVEFLVSFYNNEISEKSEIFDDQFSVERPDGSNFTLKIRSTKLEDSAMYFCASSGSQGVASPLHFGNGTRLTVT.

The CDR3 sequence is CASSPQTGIPQAFF. CDR3 nucleotide sequence: TGTGCCAGCAGCCCCCAGACAGGGATTCCTCAAGCTTTCTTT. This sequence joins TRBV7-9 and TRBJ1-1, with 7 bases aligning to TRBD1. Trimming removed 5 bases from V and 9 bases from J; junction bases left unmatched: 12. Germline V gene lookup returns CDR1 SEHNR and CDR2 FQNEAQ (reference sequence). The CDR3 length is 14 residues.

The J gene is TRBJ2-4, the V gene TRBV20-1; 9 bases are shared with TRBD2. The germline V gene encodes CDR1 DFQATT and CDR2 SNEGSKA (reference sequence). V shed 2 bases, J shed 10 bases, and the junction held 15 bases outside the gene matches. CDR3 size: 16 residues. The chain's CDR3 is CSARSSGVAELTIQYF. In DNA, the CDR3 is TGCAGTGCTAGATCTAGCGGGGTTGCTGAACTAACTATTCAGTACTTC.

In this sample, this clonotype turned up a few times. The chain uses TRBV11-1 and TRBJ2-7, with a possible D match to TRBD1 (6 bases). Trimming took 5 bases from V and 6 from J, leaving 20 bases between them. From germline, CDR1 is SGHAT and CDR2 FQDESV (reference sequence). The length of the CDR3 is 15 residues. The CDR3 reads CASSVGGYLGGEQYF. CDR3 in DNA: TGTGCCAGCAGCGTAGGCGGCTACCTAGGGGGCGAGCAGTACTTC. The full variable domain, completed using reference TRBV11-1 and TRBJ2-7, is EAEVAQSPRYKITEKSQAVAFWCDPISGHATLYWYRQILGQGPELLVQFQDESVVDDSQLPKDRFSAERLKGVDSTLKIQPAELGDSAMYLCASSVGGYLGGEQYFGPGTRLTVT.

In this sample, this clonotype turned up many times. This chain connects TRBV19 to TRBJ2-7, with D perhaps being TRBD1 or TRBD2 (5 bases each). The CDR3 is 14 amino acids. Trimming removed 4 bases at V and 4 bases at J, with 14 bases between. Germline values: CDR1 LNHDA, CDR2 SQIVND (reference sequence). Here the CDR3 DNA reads TGTGCCAGTAGTAGAGCAGGGACGACGTACGAGCAGTACTTC. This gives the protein CASSRAGTTYEQYF.

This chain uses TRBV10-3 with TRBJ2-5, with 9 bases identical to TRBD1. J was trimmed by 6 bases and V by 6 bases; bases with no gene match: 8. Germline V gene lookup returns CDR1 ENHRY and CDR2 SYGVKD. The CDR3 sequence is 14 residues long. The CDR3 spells CAISGQGRKKTQYF. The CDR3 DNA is TGTGCCATCAGCGGACAGGGGCGGAAAAAGACCCAGTACTTC.

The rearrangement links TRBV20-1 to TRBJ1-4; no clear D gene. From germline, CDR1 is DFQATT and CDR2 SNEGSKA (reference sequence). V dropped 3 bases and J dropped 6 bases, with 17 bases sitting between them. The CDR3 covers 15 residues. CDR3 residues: CSARLGEGLDEKLFF. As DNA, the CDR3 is TGCAGTGCTAGGCTAGGTGAGGGCCTGGATGAAAAACTGTTTTTT.

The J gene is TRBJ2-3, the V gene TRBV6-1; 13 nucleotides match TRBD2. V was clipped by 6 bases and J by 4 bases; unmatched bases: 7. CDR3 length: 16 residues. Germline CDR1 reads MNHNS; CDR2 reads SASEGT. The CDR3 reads CASSPTSGRSSDTQYF. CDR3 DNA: TGTGCCAGCAGCCCGACTAGCGGGAGGAGTTCAGATACGCAGTATTTT.

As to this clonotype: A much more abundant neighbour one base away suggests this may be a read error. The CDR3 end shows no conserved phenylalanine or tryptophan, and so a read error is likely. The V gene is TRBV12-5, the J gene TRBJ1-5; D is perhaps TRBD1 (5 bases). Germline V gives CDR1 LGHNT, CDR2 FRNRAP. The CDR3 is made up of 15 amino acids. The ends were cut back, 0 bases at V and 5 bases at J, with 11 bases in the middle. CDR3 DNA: TGTGCTAGTGGTTTGGTCCCCAGGGTCGATCAGCCCCAGCATTGT. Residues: CASGLVPRVDQPQHC.

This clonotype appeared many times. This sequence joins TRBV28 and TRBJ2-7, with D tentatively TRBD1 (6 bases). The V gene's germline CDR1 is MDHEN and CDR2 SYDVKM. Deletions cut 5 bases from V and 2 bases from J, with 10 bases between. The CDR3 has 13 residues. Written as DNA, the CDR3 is TGTGCCAGCAGTGGGACACCTACCTACGAGCAGTACTTC. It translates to CASSGTPTYEQYF.

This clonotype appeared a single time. The DNA for the CDR3 is TGTGCCAGCAGCCCGGGACCGCTCTCCTACAATGAGCAGTTCTTC. Protein: CASSPGPLSYNEQFF. The chain couples TRBV7-8 to TRBJ2-1; TRBD1 or TRBD2 may be the D gene (5 bases each). The CDR3 has 15 residues. Trimming pared 5 bases from V and 0 bases from J, leaving 11 bases between. Looked up from germline, CDR1 is SGHVS and CDR2 is FQNEAQ.

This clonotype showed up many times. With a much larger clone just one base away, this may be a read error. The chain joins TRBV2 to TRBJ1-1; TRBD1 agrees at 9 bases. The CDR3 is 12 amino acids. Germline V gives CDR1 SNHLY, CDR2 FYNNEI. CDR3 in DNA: TGTGCCAGCTACACAGGGGGCACTAAAGCTTTCTTT. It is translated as CASYTGGTKAFF.

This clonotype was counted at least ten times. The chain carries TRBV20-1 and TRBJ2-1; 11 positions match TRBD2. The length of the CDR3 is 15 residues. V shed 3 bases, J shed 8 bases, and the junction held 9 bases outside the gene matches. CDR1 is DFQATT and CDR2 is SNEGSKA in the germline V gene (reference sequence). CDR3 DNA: TGCAGTGCTAGCCCCATAGCGGGAGGGTTATATGAGCAGTTCTTC. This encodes CSASPIAGGLYEQFF.

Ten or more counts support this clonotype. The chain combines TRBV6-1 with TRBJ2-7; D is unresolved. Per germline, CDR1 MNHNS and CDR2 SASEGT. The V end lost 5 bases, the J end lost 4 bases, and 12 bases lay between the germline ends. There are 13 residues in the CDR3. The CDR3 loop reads CASSSPDLYEQYF. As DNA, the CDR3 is TGTGCCAGCAGTTCACCGGACCTATACGAGCAGTACTTC.